The T cell receptor beta chain under discussion was sequenced for a study of type 1 and type 2 diabetes patients. Study information: From PBMCs, CD4+ and CD8+ T cells were isolated by magnetic microbeads.

Study results and limitations: In type 2 diabetes, highly-expanded CD4+ clones took a median approximately 3.6% of reads.

PCR was run on genomic DNA. A primer set of 30 forward and 13 reverse primers amplified the CDR3. TCRdb redid the calling of the multiplex PCR reads with MiXCR, one entry per CDR3 protein. The sample lists fewer than 300,000 distinct CDR3 sequences, around 47% seen once, with around 15% in the top ten. Concerning this clonotype itself: Antigen unknown.

Trimming removed 5 bases from V and 7 bases from J; junction bases left unmatched: 8. The length of the CDR3 is 14 residues. Germline lookup yields CDR1 SGHVS and CDR2 FQNEAQ. The chain couples TRBV7-8 to TRBJ1-5; the match to TRBD1 covers 7 bases. Sequenced input: peripheral blood mononuclear cells (PBMCs). This TCR came from a man aged 18 to 29 with type 2 diabetes. CDR3 in amino acids: CASSQGGIHQPQHF. CDR3 in DNA: TGTGCCAGCAGCCAGGGGGGGATTCACCAGCCCCAGCATTTT.